The T cell receptor beta chain under discussion was sequenced for a study of T cell repertoires in ileal Crohn's disease. General study results and limits: Every patient over 26.8% clonality showed endoscopic recurrence.

The data were produced by immunoSEQ multiplex PCR, yet TCRdb's version contains in-frame clones alone and is incomplete. The table lists about 11,000 clones, 80% to 90% of them singletons. Trimming cost V 0 bases and J 2 bases; bases outside gene matches: 3. The CDR3 sequence is 16 residues long. The germline CDR1 and CDR2 sequences are KGHSH and LQKENI. As to time point: neoterminal ileum biopsy at postoperative endoscopy, about 6 months after surgery. Details on this clone: Its cognate antigen is unknown.

J is TRBJ2-2 and V is TRBV18; the match to TRBD2 covers 7 bases. The sequence derives from an adult with Crohn's disease. What was sequenced was ileal tissue. The CDR3 sequence is CASSPPSGINTGELFF. The CDR3 bases are TGTGCCAGCTCACCACCCAGCGGGATTAACACCGGGGAGCTGTTTTTT.